What follows are 18 T cell receptor beta chains derived from one specimen sequenced in a study of CD8 T cells in Susac syndrome. Random hexamers primed reverse transcription of about 0.5 to 1 ug RNA. TCRdb used MiXCR to reprocess the immunoSEQ multiplex PCR reads, holding one entry per CDR3 protein. The table shows 75,000 or so distinct CDR3 sequences, with about 93% occurring only once. Sequenced input: CD8+ T cells from PBMCs. These receptors were collected from a human donor with Susac syndrome.

This sequence joins TRBV29-1 and TRBJ2-3; tentative D call: TRBD2 (6 bases). V shed 7 bases and J shed 4 bases, with 12 bases lying between them. The CDR3 loop spans 12 amino acids. Germline-derived CDR1 and CDR2 are SQVTM and ANQGSEA. CDR3 sequence: CSGWGEADTQYF. The CDR3 bases are TGCAGCGGTTGGGGGGAAGCAGATACGCAGTATTTT.

This chain joins TRBV20-1 and TRBJ2-1, with 8 positions matching TRBD1. CDR1 is DFQATT, CDR2 SNEGSKA, per germline (reference sequence). Germline trimming cut 2 bases from V and 4 bases from J; bases unmatched to any gene: 7. CDR3 length: 15 residues. The CDR3 coding sequence is TGCAGTGCTAGACCCTCCGACAGGGGATACAATGAGCAGTTCTTC. It is translated as CSARPSDRGYNEQFF.

This clonotype came up a few times. This chain uses TRBV12-3 or TRBV12-4 with TRBJ2-5, with D uncertain. V lost 5 bases and J lost 4, with 5 bases in between. CDR3 size: 11 residues. CDR3 coding DNA: TGTGCCAGCAGTCCCGGAGAGACCCAGTACTTC. Amino acids: CASSPGETQYF.

This chain connects TRBV9 to TRBJ2-5; 8 nucleotides line up with TRBD2. The V gene end was trimmed by 2 bases and the J gene end by 1 base; junction bases not matched to a gene: 4. The V gene's germline CDR1 is SGDLS and CDR2 YYNGEE. The CDR3 runs 15 residues. This chain's CDR3 is CASSVGGGIQETQYF. CDR3 in DNA: TGTGCCAGCAGCGTGGGCGGGGGGATCCAAGAGACCCAGTACTTC.

The genes are TRBV20-1 and TRBJ2-7; TRBD1 agrees at 8 bases. CDR1 and CDR2 from the germline V gene are DFQATT and SNEGSKA (reference sequence). The CDR3 has 15 amino acids. V lost 2 bases to trimming and J lost 5 bases; unmatched junction nucleotides: 11. CDR3 in DNA: TGCAGTGCTAGAACAGGGACAGGATATATCCACGAGCAGTACTTC. Its protein is CSARTGTGYIHEQYF.

V and J are TRBV6-5 and TRBJ1-1; a weak D match, TRBD1 (5 bases). Trimming pared 4 bases from V and 5 bases from J, leaving 17 bases between. CDR1 and CDR2 (germline): MNHEY, SVGAGI. CDR3 length: 15 residues. This CDR3 is CASSWSTGGETEAFF. CDR3 sequence (DNA): TGTGCCAGCAGTTGGTCCACAGGCGGAGAAACTGAAGCTTTCTTT.

The V and J genes are TRBV13 and TRBJ2-5; TRBD1 agrees at 7 bases. This CDR3 has 14 residues. The V and J ends lost 3 bases and 2 bases, in that order; junction bases with no gene match: 3. Germline lookup yields CDR1 PRHDT and CDR2 FYEKMQ (reference sequence). CDR3 bases: TGTGCCAGCAGCTTTTCGGACAGGCAAGAGACCCAGTACTTC. Translation: CASSFSDRQETQYF.

This clonotype was seen a few times. The chain links TRBV6-4 to TRBJ2-3; 11 bases align to TRBD2. V lost 8 bases to trimming and J lost 0 bases; unmatched junction nucleotides: 4. CDR3 length equals 15 residues. Germline V gives CDR1 MRHNA, CDR2 SNTAGT. As DNA, the CDR3 is TGTGCCAGCTCCTTAGCGGGGGGGAGCACAGATACGCAGTATTTT. Translating it yields CASSLAGGSTDTQYF.

The chain couples TRBV30 to TRBJ2-3, with TRBD2 matching 8 bases. The CDR3 totals 15 residues. Germline trimming cut 2 bases from V and 5 bases from J; bases unmatched to any gene: 9. Germline CDR1 GTSNPN, CDR2 SVGIG (reference sequence). CDR3 loop: CAWSFTSGGQDTQYF. The CDR3 bases are TGTGCCTGGAGTTTTACTAGCGGTGGCCAAGATACGCAGTATTTT.

The chain recombines TRBV29-1 with TRBJ2-1; 7 bases align to TRBD2. Germline CDR1 is SQVTM and CDR2 is ANQGSEA. The V segment lost 6 bases and the J segment 3 bases; nucleotides outside the gene matches: 5. This CDR3 contains 13 residues. The CDR3 region has the DNA TGCAGCGTGGATAGCGGGCTCTACAATGAGCAGTTCTTC. Protein: CSVDSGLYNEQFF.

This clonotype was counted once. The chain is built from TRBV20-1 and TRBJ2-1; D is unclear. From germline, CDR1 is DFQATT and CDR2 SNEGSKA (reference sequence). The V end was cut by 1 base, the J end by 4 bases, with 14 bases between. The CDR3 runs 15 residues. CDR3 DNA: TGCAGTGCTAGAGGTATAACAGTTTCGTACAATGAGCAGTTCTTC. This encodes CSARGITVSYNEQFF.

DNA for the CDR3: TGTGCCAGCAGTTTAAATCACAATGGGGGCACTGAAGCTTTCTTT. It yields the protein CASSLNHNGGTEAFF. The V call is TRBV6-5, the J call TRBJ1-1, with a tentative D call TRBD1 (5 bases). The germline gives CDR1 MNHEY, CDR2 SVGAGI. The germline V and J ends were trimmed by 4 bases and 4 bases, with 16 bases remaining between them. CDR3 length: 15 residues.

This chain joins TRBV6-5 and TRBJ2-5, with 10 bases identical to TRBD2. CDR1 and CDR2 (germline): MNHEY, SVGAGI. The CDR3 is 15 residues long. The J segment lost 4 bases and the V segment lost 2 bases, leaving 4 bases of the junction unmatched. CDR3 sequence reads: CASSYGTSVLETQYF. DNA of the CDR3: TGTGCCAGCAGTTACGGGACTAGCGTTCTAGAGACCCAGTACTTC.

The chain combines TRBV24-1 with TRBJ2-1; TRBD2 aligns across 11 bases. V lost 1 base and J lost 8; bases outside the gene matches: 3. The CDR3 runs to 15 residues. CDR1 KGHDR and CDR2 SFDVKD come from the germline V gene. The CDR3 coding sequence is TGTGCCACCAGTGATTTTAGCGGGAGGGTAGATGAGCAGTTCTTC. It codes for CATSDFSGRVDEQFF.

The V gene is TRBV9, the J gene TRBJ2-3; the D gene is possibly TRBD2 (6 bases). V was shortened by 0 bases and J by 2 bases, with 13 bases between the two germline ends. Germline CDR1 SGDLS, CDR2 YYNGEE. This CDR3 region has 16 residues. CDR3 nucleotide sequence: TGTGCCAGCAGCGTAGGAGGACTATCCGACACAGATACGCAGTATTTT. Its protein product is CASSVGGLSDTDTQYF.

This clonotype was counted only a few times. CDR3 sequence reads: CASSVGANVLTF. The DNA of the CDR3 is TGTGCCAGCAGTGTGGGGGCCAACGTCCTGACTTTC. The gene calls are TRBV25-1 and TRBJ2-6; no clear D. CDR1 MGHDK and CDR2 SYGVNS come from the germline V gene. Trimming removed 4 bases from V and 4 bases from J, with 2 bases in between. The CDR3 runs 12 residues.

The chain recombines TRBV27 with TRBJ1-5; TRBD1 agrees at 8 bases. CDR3 length equals 16 residues. CDR1 MNHEY and CDR2 SMNVEV come from the germline V gene (reference sequence). The V gene end was trimmed by 5 bases and the J gene end by 6 bases; junction bases not matched to a gene: 12. Here the CDR3 DNA reads TGTGCCAGCAGTCCGTCGACAGGGGATGTGGCTCAGCCCCAGCATTTT. Translating it yields CASSPSTGDVAQPQHF.

This chain connects TRBV7-6 to TRBJ2-4; D call uncertain. V lost 5 bases to trimming and J lost 0 bases, with 26 bases between them. Germline CDR1 is SGHVS and CDR2 is FNYEAQ. This CDR3 is 20 amino acids long. The DNA for the CDR3 is TGTGCCAGCAGCCCCCAAGTATATCCGGACGGAGACTTAGCCAAAAACATTCAGTACTTC. Translating gives CASSPQVYPDGDLAKNIQYF.